The following is a T cell receptor beta chain sequence with its context. These data are taken from a study of blood T cell repertoires in COVID-19. Overall study context: Acute-phase and convalescent COVID-19 samples originated in the United States, Italy and Spain. Nucleic acid was either cDNA or gDNA, and it came from T cells, B-cell-depleted T cells, or PBMCs.

V dropped 2 bases and J dropped 3; count of bases not matched to a gene: 2. In germline, CDR1 is SGHTA, CDR2 FQGNSA. The CDR3 runs 14 residues. In the authors' methods: Scientists estimated how many nucleated cells there were by amplifying reference gene primers. TCRdb's copy holds only in-frame clones and misses some; the assay was immunoSEQ multiplex PCR. V and J calls and clone size come straight from that table; D and trimming were deduced from the DNA. The data contain 180,000 or so clones, roughly 80% of them seen just once; the ten biggest clones take up around an eighth. The sequence came from a man aged 50 or older who had recovered from COVID-19. The chain recombines TRBV7-2 with TRBJ2-7, with TRBD2 matching over 9 bases. The sequenced material came from peripheral blood. CDR3 nucleotide sequence: TGTGCCAGCAGCTTACAGCGGGGGGTCTACGAGCAGTACTTC. Its translation: CASSLQRGVYEQYF.